This T cell receptor beta chain was obtained from a study of control samples from healthy donors and cancer patients. The CDR3 extends over 16 amino acids. Germline values: CDR1 MGHRA, CDR2 YSYEKL. Unmatched junction bases numbered 9, after V lost 4 bases and J lost 2 bases. This clone has only one observation. TCRdb's table, derived via immunoSEQ multiplex PCR, lists solely in-frame clones and lacks some. The sample consists of about 70,000 clones, approximately 84% of them appearing once. This sequence was found in a man between 50 and 59 years old in good health. Sequenced: blood. The chain uses TRBV4-1 and TRBJ2-3; 7 bases agree with TRBD1. The CDR3 protein is CASSLEPQGITDTQYF. The CDR3 DNA follows: TGCGCCAGCAGCCTCGAACCACAGGGGATCACAGATACGCAGTATTTT.